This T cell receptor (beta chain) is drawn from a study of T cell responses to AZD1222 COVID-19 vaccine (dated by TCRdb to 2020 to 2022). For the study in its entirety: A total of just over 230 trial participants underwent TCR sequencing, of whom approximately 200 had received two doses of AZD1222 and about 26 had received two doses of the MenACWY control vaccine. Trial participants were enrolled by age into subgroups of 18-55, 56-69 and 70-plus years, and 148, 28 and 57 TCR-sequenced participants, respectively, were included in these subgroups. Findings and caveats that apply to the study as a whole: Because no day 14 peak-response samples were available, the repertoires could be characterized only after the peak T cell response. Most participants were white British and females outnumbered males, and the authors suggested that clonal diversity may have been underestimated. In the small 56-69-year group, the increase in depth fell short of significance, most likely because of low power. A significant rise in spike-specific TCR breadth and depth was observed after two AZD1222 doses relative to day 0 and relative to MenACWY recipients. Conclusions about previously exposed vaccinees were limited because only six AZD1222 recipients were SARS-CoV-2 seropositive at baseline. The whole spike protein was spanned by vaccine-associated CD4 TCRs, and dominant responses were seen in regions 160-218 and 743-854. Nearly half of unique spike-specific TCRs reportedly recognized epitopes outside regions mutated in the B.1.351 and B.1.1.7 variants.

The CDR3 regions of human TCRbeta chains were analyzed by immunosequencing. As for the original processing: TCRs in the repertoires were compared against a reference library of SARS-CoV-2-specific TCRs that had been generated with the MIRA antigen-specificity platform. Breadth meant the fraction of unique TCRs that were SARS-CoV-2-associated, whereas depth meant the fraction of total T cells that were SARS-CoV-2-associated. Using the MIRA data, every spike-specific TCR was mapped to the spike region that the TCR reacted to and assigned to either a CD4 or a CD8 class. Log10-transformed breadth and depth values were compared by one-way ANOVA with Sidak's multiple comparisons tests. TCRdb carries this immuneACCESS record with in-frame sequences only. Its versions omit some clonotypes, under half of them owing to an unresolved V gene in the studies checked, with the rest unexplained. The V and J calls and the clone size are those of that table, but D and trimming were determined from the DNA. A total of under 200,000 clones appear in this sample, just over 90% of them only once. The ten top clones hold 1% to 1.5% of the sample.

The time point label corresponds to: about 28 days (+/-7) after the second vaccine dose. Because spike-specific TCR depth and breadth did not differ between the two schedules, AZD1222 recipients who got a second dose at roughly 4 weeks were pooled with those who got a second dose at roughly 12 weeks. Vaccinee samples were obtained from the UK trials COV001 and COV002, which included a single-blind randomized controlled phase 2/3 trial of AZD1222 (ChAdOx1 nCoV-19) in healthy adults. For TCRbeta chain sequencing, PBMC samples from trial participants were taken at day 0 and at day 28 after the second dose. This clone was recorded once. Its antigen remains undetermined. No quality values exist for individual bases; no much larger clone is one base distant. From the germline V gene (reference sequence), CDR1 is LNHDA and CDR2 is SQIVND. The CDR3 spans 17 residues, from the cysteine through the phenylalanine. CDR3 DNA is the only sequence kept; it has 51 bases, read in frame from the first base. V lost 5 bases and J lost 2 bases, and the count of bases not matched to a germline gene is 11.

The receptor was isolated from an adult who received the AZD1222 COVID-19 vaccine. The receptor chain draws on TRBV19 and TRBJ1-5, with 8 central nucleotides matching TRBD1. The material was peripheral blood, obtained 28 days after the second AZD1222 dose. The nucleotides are TGTGCCAGTAGTCCTTCGGCAGGGGGCAGGGGCAATCAGCCCCAGCATTTT. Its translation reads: CASSPSAGGRGNQPQHF.